This TCR beta chain was identified during a study of cytomegalovirus exposure and HLA in healthy donors listed by TCRdb under 2017. For the study in its entirety: A later analysis indicated that the roughly 120 validation repertoires were generated on the platform also employed for the 700 or so repertoires of the first cohort. To predict cytomegalovirus infection status, the study combined high-throughput TCR immunosequencing, statistical association of individual TCRs with disease status, and machine learning. The study aimed to test whether signatures of past pathogen exposure could be identified by cataloging public T cell receptors. A separate validation cohort of roughly 130 different subjects was used in addition to the approximately 700-subject first cohort.

The full study reports these points: All 130 or so repertoires were used to score co-occurrence in the validation cohort in a later analysis, because that analysis had no HLA typing for the cohort. The study listed approximately 150 TCR beta chains as associated with cytomegalovirus. In vitro tests confirmed that three of the cytomegalovirus-associated TCR beta chains recognize cytomegalovirus antigens. A later analysis found that TCRs clustered in the first cohort also tended to co-occur in the roughly 120 validation repertoires, with 94% of cluster scores above 0. In both the original and validation cohorts, the classifier was reported to diagnose cytomegalovirus status with high specificity and sensitivity. The authors suggested that the approach could potentially be generalized to other disease states and immunological phenotypes. Most TCR sequences were seen in very few donors, while some public TCRs were found in many individuals.

The donors belonged to the validation cohort of 90 to 150 subjects, which was separate from the 666-subject first cohort. Comment on this clone: The clone's antigen remains unknown. The junction differs from germline at one of its ends, possibly a read error.

From its cysteine to its phenylalanine, the CDR3 spans 21 amino acids. CDR3 DNA only is kept here, 63 bases in frame from base 1. The germline V gene gives CDR1 as MGHRA and CDR2 as YSYEKL. The library came from the immunoSEQ multiplex PCR assay. As for how the authors treated the data: A statistical classification framework was developed to diagnose cytomegalovirus status using the catalog of TCR beta chain sequences. As stored in TCRdb, this immuneACCESS dataset retains in-frame rearrangements with V and J assigned. A fraction of the clones does not appear; measured against another copy, unresolved V genes explain less than half of the discrepancy, and the remainder lacks a known reason. The DNA gave D and trimming, while V, J and clone size come from that table. A total of roughly 50,000 clones appear in this sample, roughly 93% of them only once. The ten largest clones take up around 1.7% of the sample.

Sequenced: PBMCs. This sequence was found in a woman aged 18-30 years in good health and CMV-seropositive. The sequence links TRBV4-1 to TRBJ2-2; the junction holds 7 bases that match TRBD1. CDR3 sequence: CASTQSRGQRPSKDNTGELFF. The base sequence is TGCGCCAGCACCCAATCACGGGGACAGCGACCCTCAAAGGACAACACCGGGGAGCTGTTTTTT.